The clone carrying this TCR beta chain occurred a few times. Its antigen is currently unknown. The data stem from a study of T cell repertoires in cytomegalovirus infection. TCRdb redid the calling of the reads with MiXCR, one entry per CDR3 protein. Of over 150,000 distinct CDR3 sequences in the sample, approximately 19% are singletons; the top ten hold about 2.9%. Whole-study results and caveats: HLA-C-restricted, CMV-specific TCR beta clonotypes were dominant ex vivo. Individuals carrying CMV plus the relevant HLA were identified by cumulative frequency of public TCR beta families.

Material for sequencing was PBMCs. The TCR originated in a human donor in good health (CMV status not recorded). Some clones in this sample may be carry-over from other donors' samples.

The CDR3 loop reads CASSLATGETQYF. CDR3 in DNA: TGTGCCAGCAGCTTAGCGACAGGGGAGACCCAGTACTTC. V gene TRBV7-6 combines with J gene TRBJ2-5, with 7 bases matching TRBD1. CDR1 SGHVS and CDR2 FNYEAQ come from the germline V gene. CDR3 length equals 13 residues. J gave up 5 bases and V 0 bases, and 0 bases lay outside the gene matches.